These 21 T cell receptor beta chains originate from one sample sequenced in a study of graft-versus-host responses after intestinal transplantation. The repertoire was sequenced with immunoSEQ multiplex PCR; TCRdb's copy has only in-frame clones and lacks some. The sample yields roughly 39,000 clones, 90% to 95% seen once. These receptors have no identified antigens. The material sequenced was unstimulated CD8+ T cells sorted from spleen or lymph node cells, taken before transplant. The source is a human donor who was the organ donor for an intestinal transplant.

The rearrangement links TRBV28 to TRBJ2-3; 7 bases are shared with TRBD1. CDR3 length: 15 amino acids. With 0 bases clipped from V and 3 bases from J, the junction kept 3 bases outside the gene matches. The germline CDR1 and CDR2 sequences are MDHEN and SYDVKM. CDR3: CASSLWTGSTDTQYF. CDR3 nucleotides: TGTGCCAGCAGTTTATGGACAGGGTCAACAGATACGCAGTATTTT.

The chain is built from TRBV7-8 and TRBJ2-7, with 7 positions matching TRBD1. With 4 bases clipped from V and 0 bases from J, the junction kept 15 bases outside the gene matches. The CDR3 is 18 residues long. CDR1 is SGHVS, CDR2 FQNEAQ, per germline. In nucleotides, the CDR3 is TGTGCCAGCAGCTCCACTAGAGGACAGGCCGACAGCTCCTACGAGCAGTACTTC. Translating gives CASSSTRGQADSSYEQYF.

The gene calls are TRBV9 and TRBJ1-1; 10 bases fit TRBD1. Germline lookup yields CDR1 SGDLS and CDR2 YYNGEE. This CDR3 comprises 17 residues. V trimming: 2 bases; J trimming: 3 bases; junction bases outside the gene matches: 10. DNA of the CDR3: TGTGCCAGCAGCGTGACGCCGGGACAGGGGATGGACACTGAAGCTTTCTTT. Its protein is CASSVTPGQGMDTEAFF.

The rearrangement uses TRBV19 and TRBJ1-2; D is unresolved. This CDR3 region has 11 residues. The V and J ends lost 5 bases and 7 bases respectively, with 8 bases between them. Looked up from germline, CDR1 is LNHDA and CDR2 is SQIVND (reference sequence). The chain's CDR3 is CASSLTSGYTF. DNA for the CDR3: TGTGCCAGTAGTCTCACAAGTGGCTACACCTTC.

CDR3 sequence: CASSQDTDNEQFF. The CDR3 DNA follows: TGTGCCAGCAGCCAGGACACTGACAATGAGCAGTTCTTC. The chain has TRBV7-9 and TRBJ2-1, with D maybe TRBD1 (5 bases). Germline CDR1 SEHNR, CDR2 FQNEAQ (reference sequence). V dropped 5 bases and J dropped 5 bases, with 10 bases sitting between them. This CDR3 region has 13 residues.

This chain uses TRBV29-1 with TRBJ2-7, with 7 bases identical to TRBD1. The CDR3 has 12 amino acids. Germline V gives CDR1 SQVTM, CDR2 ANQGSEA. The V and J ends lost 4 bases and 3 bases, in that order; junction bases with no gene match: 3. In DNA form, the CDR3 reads TGCAGCGTTGGGGACAGTAACTACGAGCAGTACTTC. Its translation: CSVGDSNYEQYF.

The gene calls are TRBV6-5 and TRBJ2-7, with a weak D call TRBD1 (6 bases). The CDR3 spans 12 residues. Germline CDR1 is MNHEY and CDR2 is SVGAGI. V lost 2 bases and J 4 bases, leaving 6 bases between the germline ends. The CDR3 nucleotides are TGTGCCAGCAGTTACAGGGGGTACGAGCAGTACTTC. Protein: CASSYRGYEQYF.

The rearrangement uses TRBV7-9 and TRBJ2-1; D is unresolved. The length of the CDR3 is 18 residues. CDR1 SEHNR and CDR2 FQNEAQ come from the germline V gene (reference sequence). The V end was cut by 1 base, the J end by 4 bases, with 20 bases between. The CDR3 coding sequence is TGTGCCAGCAGCTTAGGGCAGACTTACTACCCACGATACAATGAGCAGTTCTTC. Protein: CASSLGQTYYPRYNEQFF.

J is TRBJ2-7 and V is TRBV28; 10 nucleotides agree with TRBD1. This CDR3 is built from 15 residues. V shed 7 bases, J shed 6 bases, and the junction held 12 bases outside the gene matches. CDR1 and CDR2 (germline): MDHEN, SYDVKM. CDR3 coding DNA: TGTGCCAGCACCTTCCGGGACAGGGGACTTCGCGAGCAGTACTTC. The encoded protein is CASTFRDRGLREQYF.

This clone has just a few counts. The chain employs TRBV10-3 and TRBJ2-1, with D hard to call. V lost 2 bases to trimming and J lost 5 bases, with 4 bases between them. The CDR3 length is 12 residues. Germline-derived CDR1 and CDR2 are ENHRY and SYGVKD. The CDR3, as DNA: TGTGCCATCAGTGAGCTGAACAATGAGCAGTTCTTC. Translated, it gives CAISELNNEQFF.

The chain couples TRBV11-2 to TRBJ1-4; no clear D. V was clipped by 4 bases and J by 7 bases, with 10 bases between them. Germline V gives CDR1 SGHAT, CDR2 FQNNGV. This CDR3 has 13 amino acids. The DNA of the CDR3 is TGTGCCAGCAGCTCGGTACTCCTTGAAAAACTGTTTTTT. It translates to CASSSVLLEKLFF.

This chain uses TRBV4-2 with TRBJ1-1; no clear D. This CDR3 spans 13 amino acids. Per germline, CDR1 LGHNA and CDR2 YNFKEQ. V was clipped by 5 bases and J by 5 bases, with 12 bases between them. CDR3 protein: CASSKGLRTEAFF. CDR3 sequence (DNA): TGTGCCAGCAGCAAAGGGTTGAGGACTGAAGCTTTCTTT.

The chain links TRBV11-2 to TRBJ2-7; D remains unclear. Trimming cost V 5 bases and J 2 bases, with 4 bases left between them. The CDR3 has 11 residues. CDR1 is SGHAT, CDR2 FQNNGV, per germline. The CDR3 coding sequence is TGTGCCAGCAGCACCACCTACGAGCAGTACTTC. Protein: CASSTTYEQYF.

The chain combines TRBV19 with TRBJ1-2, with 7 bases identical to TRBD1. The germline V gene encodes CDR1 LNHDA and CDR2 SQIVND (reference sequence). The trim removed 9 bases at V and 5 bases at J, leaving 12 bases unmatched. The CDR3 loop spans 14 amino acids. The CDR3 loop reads CASTDLGTAYGYTF. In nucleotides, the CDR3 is TGTGCCAGCACCGACTTAGGGACAGCTTATGGCTACACCTTC.

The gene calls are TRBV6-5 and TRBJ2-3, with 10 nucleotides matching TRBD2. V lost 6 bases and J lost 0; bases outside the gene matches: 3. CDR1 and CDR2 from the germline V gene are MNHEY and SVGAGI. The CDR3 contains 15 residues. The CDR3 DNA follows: TGTGCCAGCAGGATTAGCGGGGGGAGCACAGATACGCAGTATTTT. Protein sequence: CASRISGGSTDTQYF.

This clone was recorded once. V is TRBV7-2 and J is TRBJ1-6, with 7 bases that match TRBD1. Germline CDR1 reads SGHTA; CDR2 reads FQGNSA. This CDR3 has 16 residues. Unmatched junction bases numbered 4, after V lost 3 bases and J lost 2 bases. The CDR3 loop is CASSFAGTAYNSPLHF. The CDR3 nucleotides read TGTGCCAGCAGCTTTGCCGGGACAGCCTATAATTCACCCCTCCACTTT.

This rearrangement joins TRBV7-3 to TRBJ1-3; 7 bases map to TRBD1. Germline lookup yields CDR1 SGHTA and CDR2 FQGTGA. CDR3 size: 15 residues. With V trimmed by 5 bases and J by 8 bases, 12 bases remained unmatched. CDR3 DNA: TGTGCCAGCAGCGCCGGGACAGTTAAAACCCACACCATATATTTT. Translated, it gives CASSAGTVKTHTIYF.

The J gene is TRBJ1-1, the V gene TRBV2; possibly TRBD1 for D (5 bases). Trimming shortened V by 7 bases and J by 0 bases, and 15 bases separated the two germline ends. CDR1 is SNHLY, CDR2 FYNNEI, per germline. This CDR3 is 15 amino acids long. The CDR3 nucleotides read TGTGCCAGCACCCATGGGGCAGACATGAACACTGAAGCTTTCTTT. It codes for CASTHGADMNTEAFF.

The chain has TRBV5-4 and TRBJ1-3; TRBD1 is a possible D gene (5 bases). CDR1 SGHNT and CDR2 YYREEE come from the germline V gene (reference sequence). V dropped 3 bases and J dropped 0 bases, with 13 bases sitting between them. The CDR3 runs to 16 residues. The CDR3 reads CASSSPTELSGNTIYF. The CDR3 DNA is TGTGCCAGCAGCTCCCCGACAGAACTCTCTGGAAACACCATATATTTT.

The CDR3 sequence is CASSQERGVTYEQYF. DNA for the CDR3: TGCGCCAGCAGCCAAGAGAGGGGGGTAACCTACGAGCAGTACTTC. The chain joins TRBV4-3 to TRBJ2-7; D tentatively reads TRBD1 or TRBD2 (6 bases each). V lost 0 bases and J lost 2, with 11 bases in between. Germline V gene lookup returns CDR1 LGHNA and CDR2 YSLEER. The CDR3 covers 15 residues.

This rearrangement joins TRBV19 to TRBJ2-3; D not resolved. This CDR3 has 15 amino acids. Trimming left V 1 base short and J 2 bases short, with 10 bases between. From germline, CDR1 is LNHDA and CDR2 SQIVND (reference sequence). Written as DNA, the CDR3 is TGTGCCAGTAGTATAGGAAGTTGGCTCACAGATACGCAGTATTTT. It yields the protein CASSIGSWLTDTQYF. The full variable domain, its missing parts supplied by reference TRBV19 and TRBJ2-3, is DGGITQSPKYLFRKEGQNVTLSCEQNLNHDAMYWYRQDPGQGLRLIYYSQIVNDFQKGDIAEGYSVSREKKESFPLTVTSAQKNPTAFYLCASSIGSWLTDTQYFGPGTRLTVL.